The source of this T cell receptor (beta chain) is a study of cytomegalovirus exposure and HLA in healthy donors (dated by TCRdb to about 2017). As for the study more broadly: According to an earlier analysis of a few hundred of the donors, about 179 million T cells yielded 117 million unique TCR beta sequences and 276 Gb of sequence data. Both class I and class II loci were covered by HLA typing, at four-digit resolution. In addition to the first cohort of approximately 670 subjects, a separate validation cohort of 120 different subjects was used. Typing coverage differed by locus: A, B, C, DRB1 and DQB1 were typed in about 620-640 donors, DQA1 in 522, DPA1 in 600 to 610, and DPB1 in around 440. To decide whether each TCR beta V gene segment behaved as functional or pseudogenic, an earlier analysis of some 580 of the donors relied on high-throughput TCR beta sequencing. The aim of the study was to test whether cataloging public T cell receptors could identify signatures of past pathogen exposure. A later analysis re-analyzed previously published TCR beta repertoires from 666 donors and added high-resolution HLA genotyping to study TCR occurrence patterns. Of the roughly 400 genotyped donors, about 80% fell in the genetic ancestry cluster associated with self-reported Caucasian donors. Alongside the repertoire data, information on donor age, sex, ethnicity and CMV serostatus was compiled. In a later genetic analysis, genome-wide SNP genotypes for 398 of the 666 donors were used, and that subset was treated as a discovery cohort. About 310 gigabases of sequencing data and roughly 90 million unique TCR sequences were included in an early release covering about 600 HLA-typed donors. Rather than drawing on any new phenotypic data, the later analysis identified candidate immune exposures from TCR beta sequences and the way those sequences occurred across donors. Among over 350 genotyped donors of the cohort, an average of about 240,000 unique TCR beta nucleotide sequences were sequenced per donor, 15% to 20% of them non-productive. The study profiled the T cell repertoires of under 850 subjects by immunosequencing and related them to cytomegalovirus serostatus. The study combined high-throughput TCR immunosequencing, statistical association of individual TCRs with disease status, and machine learning to predict cytomegalovirus infection status. Every repertoire in the discovery cohort had been generated on one and the same sequencing platform. Several DR-DQ haplotypes were treated as single units for association and clustering because of strong linkage in the cohort.

The CDR3 spans 16 residues, from the cysteine through the phenylalanine. The sequence is cut down to CDR3 DNA, 48 bases in frame from base 1. Per the germline V gene (reference sequence), SEHNR is the CDR1 and FQNEAQ is the CDR2. For this clone: What this receptor recognizes is not known. Germline is not matched at one junction end, which may reflect a read error.

The cohort was made up of around 720 healthy bone marrow donors. At the time of sampling, all cohort members were nominally healthy, though unrecorded immune exposures were likely present. The donor tested CMV seronegative and was one of the 352 seronegative cohort members. Each donor provided a peripheral blood sample, and peripheral blood mononuclear cells were used for TCR beta sequencing. The Qiagen DNeasy Blood Extraction Kit was used to extract genomic DNA from the blood cell samples. General study outcomes and caveats: According to a later genetic analysis, donors in an Asian-associated ancestry cluster had fewer N-insertions in productive TCRs than the approximately 700-donor mean. In a later analysis, HLA-associated TCR beta chains were found to be more clonally expanded and to have lower generation probabilities than equally common non-associated chains. In a later analysis, most CMV-associated TCR beta chains were found to appear HLA-restricted, with HLA associations seemingly driven largely by CMV exposure. Linkage disequilibrium might explain the correlated functional status among segregating V segments, but an unknown experimental factor could not be ruled out. Roughly uniform sequencing depth across donors was assumed in presence/absence analyses, although this assumption may not hold. Only TCR beta chains were sequenced in this cohort, and the absence of alpha or paired-chain data limited detectable features. The study gave a list of more than 150 TCR beta chains associated with cytomegalovirus. Because counts were too low, seventeen rarely observed V segments, including chromosome 9 orphons, were excluded from the earlier analysis of 587 of the donors. V-gene and J-gene trimming of TCR beta chains was associated with a missense DCLRE1C variant in a later genetic analysis, and the association was replicated in an independent cohort. In vitro tests confirmed that a few of the cytomegalovirus-associated TCR beta chains recognize cytomegalovirus antigens. Most TCR sequences were seen in very few donors, while some public TCRs were found in many individuals. In both the original and validation cohorts, the classifier was reported to diagnose cytomegalovirus status with high specificity and sensitivity. Immune exposure information for the cohort was limited to CMV serostatus. Some IMGT-functional V segments, including TRBV6-2 and TRBV6-3, could not be distinguished by the 87-base-pair reads and were therefore excluded. In a later analysis, several top co-occurrence clusters were reported to appear linked to parvovirus B19, influenza, CMV and Epstein-Barr virus. A group of highly shared sequence variants was considered likely to be a technical artifact of the sequencing pipeline. A further reported finding was that TCR beta sequences accurately predicted the HLA-A and HLA-B alleles for most subjects in the first cohort. It was suggested by the authors that the approach could potentially be generalized to other disease states and immunological phenotypes. In an earlier analysis of about 540 of the donors, most TCR beta V segments were observed in productive rearrangements about 90% or about 30% of the time, broadly matching IMGT annotations. Because HLA typing was unavailable for some donors at each locus, only the typed subset was used in association tests. Strong co-occurrence of HLA alleles, especially DR and DQ, made assigning TCR associations to individual alleles difficult. According to a later analysis, TCR association rates differed among HLA loci, with DRB1 alleles showing the most associated TCRs and HLA-C alleles showing the fewest. Specific HLA alleles were associated with 15,000 to 20,000 TCR beta sequences at a false discovery rate of 0.05 in a later analysis.

Libraries were prepared through the immunoSEQ multiplex PCR assay. A mixture of 60 forward primers for TCR Vbeta segments and 13 reverse primers for TCR Jbeta segments was used in the multiplex PCR. The CDR3 region of rearranged TCR beta genes was amplified from genomic DNA by a multiplex PCR assay. The amplified TCR beta libraries were sequenced on the Illumina HiSeq System as 87-base-pair reads. For the original study's pipeline: In a later analysis, roughly 80 million unique TCR beta chains were counted across the roughly 610 repertoires, and around 10 million of these chains were shared by at least two donors. Raw reads were error-corrected and collapsed into unique sequences with a nearest-neighbor algorithm that merged closely related sequences to remove PCR and sequencing errors. CDR3 sequences were aligned to IMGT reference sequences to assign V, D and J gene segments. Each retained sequence needed at least a six-nucleotide match to both a V gene segment and a J gene segment. A rearrangement counted as productive if the CDR3 had no stop codons and remained in frame with V and J, and every other rearrangement counted as non-productive. Following IMGT convention, CDR3 was defined as the stretch from the second conserved V-encoded cysteine to the conserved J-encoded phenylalanine. The earlier analysis of 450 to 750 of the donors excluded any sequence lacking an unambiguous match to a single V gene segment. An earlier analysis of some 500 of the donors classified V segments as functional when productive rearrangements were above 56.7% and as segregating when the standard deviation between donors was above 5%. A statistical classification framework was developed to diagnose cytomegalovirus status using the catalog of TCR beta chain sequences. In a later analysis, TCR nucleotide sequences were compared against IMGT/GENE-DB human TR gene sequences so that V and J genes could be assigned. Using the TCRdist pipeline, a later analysis assigned CDR3 sequences along with most-parsimonious VDJ recombination scenarios. In a later analysis, each TCR beta chain was defined by its CDR3 amino acid sequence together with its V-gene family, and reads lacking a unique V-gene family were excluded. As a way to deal with suspected cross-contamination and a sequencing artifact, a later analysis dropped 500 to 700 nucleotide sequences that were highly shared and had low generation probability. In a later analysis, a clonal expansion index for each public chain was calculated from normalized within-repertoire ranks of inferred template counts. A later analysis computed generation probabilities with a VDJ recombination model fitted to out-of-frame rearrangements, and checked the results against IGoR. In a later analysis, TCR-TCR, TCR-HLA and TCR-CMV co-occurrence was scored with hypergeometric tests, and a repertoire-size bias correction was applied to TCR pairs. A later analysis estimated false discovery rates by permuting HLA or CMV assignments 20 times. In a later analysis, co-occurring TCRs were grouped with DBSCAN, and TCRdist sequence similarity was added when clustering was performed within HLA-allele-positive subsets. Repertoires with fewer than 30,000 or more than 120,000 public chains were left out of co-occurrence clustering, as were about 5 repertoires with anomalous nucleotide sharing. The table comes from immuneACCESS by way of TCRdb, which keeps in-frame sequences with V and J called. Part of the clones is missing from these tables; in studies checked, under half for an unresolved V gene and the rest for unknown reasons. The DNA was the basis for D and trimming; V, J and clone size are from that table. This sample lists around 99,000 clones; approximately 73% were detected once. The leading ten clones occupy 7.8% of the sample.

This receptor chain uses TRBV7-9 and TRBJ2-7, with 10 bases in between that match TRBD1. Source material: PBMCs. This receptor was obtained from a man between 25 and 39 years old in good health and CMV-seronegative. CDR3 protein: CSSQEFGGDRGTEQYF. The nucleotides are TGTTCCAGCCAGGAGTTTGGGGGGGACAGGGGAACTGAGCAGTACTTC.